This is a list of T cell receptor beta chains from one sample in a study of OX40 agonist ivuxolimab in advanced cancers. The protocol was immunoSEQ multiplex PCR, while the TCRdb copy is restricted to in-frame clones and leaves out a portion. The sample holds approximately 88,000 clones, more than 70% seen once. The sample in question was CD4+ or CD8+ T cells sorted from blood, obtained in a trial of the OX40 agonist ivuxolimab. These receptors all come from an adult with an advanced solid tumor such as melanoma, head and neck, liver or kidney cancer. The CDR3 runs from the conserved cysteine through the conserved F or W. A D gene is named only where the DNA matches it firmly. Clone size is shown for a subset of rows, as once, few, many or a class of expanded clone.

D: NA; V: TRBV6-6; size: few; J: TRBJ1-2; DNA: TGTGCCAGCAGCACCTCTCAGTTGGGCGGCTACACCTTC; CDR3: CASSTSQLGGYTF
D: TRBD1; V: TRBV10-3; size: NA; J: TRBJ2-7; DNA: TGTGCCATCAGCACAAAAGGGACAGGGAGGTTCGAGCAGTACTTC; CDR3: CAISTKGTGRFEQYF
D: NA; V: TRBV19; size: NA; J: TRBJ1-5; DNA: TGTGCCAGTACCTTATATGTGGTGCAGGGCGCTAGCAATCAGCCCCAGCATTTT; CDR3: CASTLYVVQGASNQPQHF
D: NA; V: TRBV27; size: NA; J: TRBJ1-2; DNA: TGTGCCAGCAGTAGGGACGCCGGGGTCCTTAATGGCTACACCTTC; CDR3: CASSRDAGVLNGYTF
D: NA; V: TRBV27; size: NA; J: TRBJ1-1; DNA: TGTGCCAGCAGTTTATCCGGGGGATTCCCGAACACTGAAGCTTTCTTT; CDR3: CASSLSGGFPNTEAFF
D: NA; V: TRBV18; size: NA; J: TRBJ2-1; DNA: TGTGCCAGCTCCCCCGGTGTTCGAGGGCCACCGACCAATGAGCAGTTCTTC; CDR3: CASSPGVRGPPTNEQFF
D: NA; V: TRBV6-1; size: NA; J: TRBJ2-5; DNA: TGTGCCAGCAGCCAGGGTTTCGGGGATTGGGAGACCCAGTACTTC; CDR3: CASSQGFGDWETQYF
D: TRBD2; V: TRBV30; size: once; J: TRBJ2-5; DNA: TGTGCCGGGAGCCGTGGAGGACTAGCGGGGGGGGAGACCCAGTACTTC; CDR3: CAGSRGGLAGGETQYF
D: NA; V: TRBV7-9; size: NA; J: TRBJ1-2; DNA: TGTGCCAGCAGCTACGACAGCGCCCATAACTATGGCTACACCTTC; CDR3: CASSYDSAHNYGYTF
D: NA; V: TRBV5-4; size: few; J: TRBJ1-1; DNA: TGTGCCAGCAGCGGCGGACCGATGGGTACTGAAGCTTTCTTT; CDR3: CASSGGPMGTEAFF
D: NA; V: TRBV7-8; size: NA; J: TRBJ2-5; DNA: TGTGCCAGCAGCTCGTGGGGGCCAGGAGAGACCCAGTACTTC; CDR3: CASSSWGPGETQYF
D: TRBD1; V: TRBV2; size: NA; J: TRBJ1-1; DNA: TGTGCCAGCAGTCCCTCTCTGGACAGGGGCTTAAACACTGAAGCTTTCTTT; CDR3: CASSPSLDRGLNTEAFF
D: NA; V: TRBV16; size: NA; J: TRBJ2-2; DNA: TGTGCCAGCAGCCCTCGCGCGGGGAACACCGGGGAGCTGTTTTTT; CDR3: CASSPRAGNTGELFF
D: TRBD2; V: TRBV5-1; size: NA; J: TRBJ2-5; DNA: TGCGCCAGCCGCCCGGGGGGGGCCCCGGGCACAGAGACCCAGTACTTC; CDR3: CASRPGGAPGTETQYF
D: NA; V: TRBV19; size: NA; J: TRBJ1-5; DNA: TGTGCCAGTAGTATTTCTCGTCAGCCCCAGCATTTT; CDR3: CASSISRQPQHF
D: NA; V: TRBV18; size: NA; J: TRBJ2-7; DNA: TGTGCCAGCTCACCCCAACCTGACACCTCCTACGAGCAGTACTTC; CDR3: CASSPQPDTSYEQYF
D: NA; V: TRBV7-2; size: NA; J: TRBJ2-7; DNA: TGTGCCAGCAGCTTAGCGGCATTTGCGGGGGCTGGTTACGAGCAGTACTTC; CDR3: CASSLAAFAGAGYEQYF
D: NA; V: TRBV11-2; size: once; J: TRBJ2-2; DNA: TGTGCCAGCAGCTTAGATGTGGGGGAGCTGTTTTTT; CDR3: CASSLDVGELFF
D: NA; V: TRBV6-5; size: few; J: TRBJ1-1; DNA: TGTGCCAGCACCCAAGGGGTGAACACTGAAGCTTTCTTT; CDR3: CASTQGVNTEAFF
D: TRBD2; V: TRBV10-1; size: once; J: TRBJ2-5; DNA: TGCGCCAGCAGTGAGGCGGGAGTAGGGAGAAAAGAGACCCAGTACTTC; CDR3: CASSEAGVGRKETQYF
D: NA; V: TRBV6-1; size: NA; J: TRBJ1-3; DNA: TGTGCCAGCAGTGAATATACGGGCAGGGCCGACCTCTCTGGAAACACCATATATTTT; CDR3: CASSEYTGRADLSGNTIYF
D: NA; V: TRBV7-2; size: NA; J: TRBJ2-5; DNA: TGTGCCGCGGGGCTACCGCCTCAAGAGACCCAGTACTTC; CDR3: CAAGLPPQETQYF
D: TRBD1; V: TRBV2; size: NA; J: TRBJ1-3; DNA: TGTGCCAGCAGTGGACAGGGAGTGAACACCATATATTTT; CDR3: CASSGQGVNTIYF
D: NA; V: TRBV4-2; size: NA; J: TRBJ2-3; DNA: TGTGCCAGCAGGCAAACGCGGAGCACAGATACGCAGTATTTT; CDR3: CASRQTRSTDTQYF